The 9 T cell receptor beta chains presented below share a single source sample, sequenced in a study of T cells in Graves' hyperthyroidism and ophthalmopathy. Using RNA transcripts as the source, TCR beta CDR3 regions were amplified. Researchers ran a first-round RT-PCR on the TCR CDR3 using the HTBI primer set. TCRdb independently ran MiXCR on the multiplex PCR reads; one entry per CDR3 protein. Of a few hundred thousand distinct CDR3 sequences listed, around 15% were seen once; the top ten hold more than 3%. Sequenced input: blood. These receptors all stem from a middle-aged woman with Graves' ophthalmopathy.

This chain connects TRBV29-1 to TRBJ2-5; 8 nucleotides line up with TRBD2. J was trimmed by 4 bases and V by 5 bases; bases with no gene match: 3. The length of the CDR3 is 12 residues. Germline CDR1 is SQVTM and CDR2 is ANQGSEA. The CDR3 DNA is TGCAGCGTTAGCAGCGGGGGAGAGACCCAGTACTTC. As protein: CSVSSGGETQYF.

In this sample, this clonotype turned up many times. The chain is built from TRBV11-2 and TRBJ2-1; D is perhaps TRBD1 or TRBD2 (5 bases each). V was shortened by 1 base and J by 9 bases, with 13 bases between the two germline ends. The CDR3 length is 14 residues. Germline V gene lookup returns CDR1 SGHAT and CDR2 FQNNGV. The chain's CDR3 is CASSLVRGRLEQFF. The CDR3 coding sequence is TGTGCCAGCAGCTTAGTTCGGGGCCGCCTTGAGCAGTTCTTC. Looking up the rest from reference TRBV11-2 and TRBJ2-1 gives the full variable domain: EAGVAQSPRYKIIEKRQSVAFWCNPISGHATLYWYQQILGQGPKLLIQFQNNGVVDDSQLPKDRFSAERLKGVDSTLKIQPAKLEDSAVYLCASSLVRGRLEQFFGPGTRLTVL.

This clonotype has at least ten counts. J is TRBJ1-5 and V is TRBV3-1, with 7 bases that match TRBD1. V was clipped by 2 bases and J by 7 bases; unmatched bases: 5. The CDR3 totals 14 residues. Looked up from germline, CDR1 is LGHDT and CDR2 is YNNKEL (reference sequence). CDR3 in amino acids: CASSQRQGLQPQHF. For the CDR3, the DNA is TGTGCCAGCAGCCAAAGACAGGGTTTACAGCCCCAGCATTTT. The full variable domain, with the rest looked up from reference TRBV3-1 and TRBJ1-5, is DTAVSQTPKYLVTQMGNDKSIKCEQNLGHDTMYWYKQDSKKFLKIMFSYNNKELIINETVPNRFSPKSPDKAHLNLHINSLELGDSAVYFCASSQRQGLQPQHFGDGTRLSIL.

The chain links TRBV4-1 to TRBJ1-4; 7 positions agree with TRBD1. V lost 0 bases, J lost 5 bases, and 9 bases stayed unmatched. The CDR3 has 17 amino acids. Germline assignment: CDR1 MGHRA and CDR2 YSYEKL. The CDR3: CASSQDGVGTANEKLFF. The CDR3 DNA sequence: TGCGCCAGCAGCCAAGATGGGGTTGGGACAGCGAATGAAAAACTGTTTTTT.

This clonotype was detected many times. V gene TRBV11-2 combines with J gene TRBJ2-7; D is undetermined. The germline V gene has CDR1 SGHAT and CDR2 FQNNGV. The V end was cut by 5 bases, the J end by 5 bases, with 16 bases between. The CDR3 is made up of 14 amino acids. The CDR3 DNA reads TGTGCCAGCAGCGCCCGCCCGTCCGGTCACGAGCAGTACTTC. Translated: CASSARPSGHEQYF.

This chain connects TRBV6-8 to TRBJ2-1; no firm D call. Trimming removed 8 bases from V and 9 bases from J, with 8 bases in between. The germline CDR1 and CDR2 sequences are MNHGY and SAAAGT. There are 10 residues in the CDR3. The CDR3 bases are TGTGCCAGCGGTTTGGGTGAGCAGTTCTTC. Its translation: CASGLGEQFF.

V gene TRBV27 combines with J gene TRBJ2-3; TRBD1 matches 7 bases. The V segment lost 0 bases and the J segment 3 bases; nucleotides outside the gene matches: 12. The CDR3 sequence is 18 residues long. Germline assignment: CDR1 MNHEY and CDR2 SMNVEV (reference sequence). CDR3 amino acids: CASSLSAPQQGKTDTQYF. The CDR3, as DNA: TGTGCCAGCAGTTTATCAGCCCCCCAACAGGGGAAGACAGATACGCAGTATTTT.

The sample holds many counts of this clonotype. The J gene is TRBJ1-1, the V gene TRBV3-1; D unclear. V was clipped by 1 base and J by 5 bases, with 8 bases between them. The CDR3 consists of 13 residues. CDR1 is LGHDT and CDR2 is YNNKEL in the germline V gene (reference sequence). In DNA form, the CDR3 reads TGTGCCAGCAGCCAAGGGGGTCGAACTGAAGCTTTCTTT. As protein: CASSQGGRTEAFF.

The V call is TRBV10-3, the J call TRBJ1-3; the D is unclear. There are 13 residues in the CDR3. V was pared by 11 bases and J by 0 bases, with 11 bases between. CDR1 and CDR2 from the germline V gene are ENHRY and SYGVKD. DNA for the CDR3: TGTGCCCATCGTGCCAGCTCTGGAAACACCATATATTTT. Its translation is CAHRASSGNTIYF.